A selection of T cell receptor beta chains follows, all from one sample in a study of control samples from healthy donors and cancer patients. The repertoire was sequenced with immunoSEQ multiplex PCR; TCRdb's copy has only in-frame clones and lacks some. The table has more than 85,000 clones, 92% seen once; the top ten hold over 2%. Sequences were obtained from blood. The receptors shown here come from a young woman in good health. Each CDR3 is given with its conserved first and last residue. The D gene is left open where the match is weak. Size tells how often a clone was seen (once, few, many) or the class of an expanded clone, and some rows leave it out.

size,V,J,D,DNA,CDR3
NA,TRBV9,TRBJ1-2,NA,TGTGCCAGCACCGAAGGGGAGTTGAACTATGGCTACACCTTC,CASTEGELNYGYTF
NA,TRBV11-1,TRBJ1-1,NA,TGTGCCAGCAGCGTGGACAATAGCCAGCAAATGGGAGCTTTCTTT,CASSVDNSQQMGAFF
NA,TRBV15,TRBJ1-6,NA,TGTGCCACCAGCAGAGACAGGTTTGGGTCACCCCTCCACTTT,CATSRDRFGSPLHF
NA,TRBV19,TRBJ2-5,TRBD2,TGTGCCAGTAGTATCTCGGGGGGTTATGGGGAGACCCAGTACTTC,CASSISGGYGETQYF
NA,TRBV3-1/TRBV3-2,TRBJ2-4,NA,TGTGCCAGCAGCCACCCGATGGGGATTCAGTACTTC,CASSHPMGIQYF
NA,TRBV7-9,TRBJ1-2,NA,TGTGCCAGCAGCCCCCCTACACAGACTAACTATGGCTACACCTTC,CASSPPTQTNYGYTF
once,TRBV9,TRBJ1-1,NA,TGTGCCAGCAGCGTAGTATTTGAGGGCGCTGAAGCTTTCTTT,CASSVVFEGAEAFF
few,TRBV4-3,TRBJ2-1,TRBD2,TGCGCCAGCAGCCAGGGGGTCATCGGACTAGCTTCCTACAATGAGCAGTTCTTC,CASSQGVIGLASYNEQFF
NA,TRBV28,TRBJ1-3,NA,TGTGCCATCCTACCTGGGTCTGGAAACACCATATATTTT,CAILPGSGNTIYF
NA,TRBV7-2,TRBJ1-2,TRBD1,TGTGCCAGCAGCCCCGCCTCGACAGGGAACTATGGCTACACCTTC,CASSPASTGNYGYTF
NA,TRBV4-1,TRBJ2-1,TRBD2,TGCGCCAGCAGCCAAGAGGAAACGGGGGGGCCGCGGTACAATGAGCAGTTCTTC,CASSQEETGGPRYNEQFF
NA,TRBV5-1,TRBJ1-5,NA,TGCGCCAGCAGACCCTTCCTGGGTCAGCCCCAGCATTTT,CASRPFLGQPQHF
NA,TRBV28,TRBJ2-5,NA,TGTGCCAGCAGTTGGGGGGGGGCCCAAGAGACCCAGTACTTC,CASSWGGAQETQYF
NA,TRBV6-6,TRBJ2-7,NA,TGTGCCAGCAGTTACTATAACGGGGGAGAGCAGTACTTC,CASSYYNGGEQYF
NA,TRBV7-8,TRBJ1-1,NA,TGTGCCAGCAGCGTTGAGAACACTGAAGCTTTCTTT,CASSVENTEAFF
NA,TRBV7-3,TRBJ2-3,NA,TGTGCCAGCAGCTTATTCAGCGGCACAGATACGCAGTATTTT,CASSLFSGTDTQYF
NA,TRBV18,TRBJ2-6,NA,TGTGCCAGCTCACCCTCGGTCCTGCCTGCCTCTGGGGCCAACGTCCTGACTTTC,CASSPSVLPASGANVLTF
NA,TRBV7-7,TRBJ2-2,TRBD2,TGTGCTAGCAGCTTACACACTCGGGACTATCTAAACACCGGGGAGCTGTTTTTT,CASSLHTRDYLNTGELFF
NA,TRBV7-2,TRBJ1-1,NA,TGTGCCAGCAGCCCCAATTCGAGGCGGACTGAAGCTTTCTTT,CASSPNSRRTEAFF
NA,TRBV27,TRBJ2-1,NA,TGTGCCAGCAGTGACAGAGGTGAGCAGTTCTTC,CASSDRGEQFF
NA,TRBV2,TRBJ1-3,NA,TGTGCCAGCAGTGATCTAAGAAACACCATATATTTT,CASSDLRNTIYF
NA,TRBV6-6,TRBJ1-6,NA,TGTGCCAGCAGCCGAGCCGGTACGGAGGATAATTCACCCCTCCACTTT,CASSRAGTEDNSPLHF
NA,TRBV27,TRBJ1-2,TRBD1,TGTGCCAGCAGTTTCGACAGGGGAATAGGCTACACCTTC,CASSFDRGIGYTF
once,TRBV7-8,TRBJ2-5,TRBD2,TGTGCCAGCGGGCCCGGGGGGACTCAAGAGACCCAGTACTTC,CASGPGGTQETQYF
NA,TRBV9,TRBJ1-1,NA,TGTGCCAGCAGCGTAGCTGGGACGTGGAACACTGAAGCTTTCTTT,CASSVAGTWNTEAFF
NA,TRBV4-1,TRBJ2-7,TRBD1,TGCGCCAGCAGCCTTTCCGGGACAGGGGCCTACGAGCAGTACTTC,CASSLSGTGAYEQYF
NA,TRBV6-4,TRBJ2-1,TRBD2,TGTGCCAGCAGTGGGACTAGCGGGGGGGCCAATGAGCAGTTCTTC,CASSGTSGGANEQFF
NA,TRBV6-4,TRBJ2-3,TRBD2,TGTGCCAGCAGTGACTCGGCTAGCGGATCCACAGATACGCAGTATTTT,CASSDSASGSTDTQYF
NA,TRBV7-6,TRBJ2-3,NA,TGTGCCAGCAGCTTAGTAACGAGCACGAGCACAGATACGCAGTATTTT,CASSLVTSTSTDTQYF
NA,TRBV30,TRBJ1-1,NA,TGTGCCTGGAGTGTGGAGGGGATAACTGAAGCTTTCTTT,CAWSVEGITEAFF
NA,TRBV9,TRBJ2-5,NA,TGTGCCAGCAGCGGCGGGCGGGGTCGAGAGACCCAGTACTTC,CASSGGRGRETQYF
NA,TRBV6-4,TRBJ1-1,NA,TGTGCCAGCAGTGACACCGCAGGGACCATGAACACTGAAGCTTTCTTT,CASSDTAGTMNTEAFF